This T cell receptor (beta chain) was obtained from a study of T cells in Graves' hyperthyroidism and ophthalmopathy. The CDR3 totals 13 residues. Trimming took off 10 bases at V and 2 bases at J, with 12 bases between the two ends. CDR1 and CDR2 (germline): MNHEY, SMNVEV (reference sequence). Details on this clonotype: As yet, its antigen is unknown.

Amplified regions were TCR beta CDR3 sequences from RNA transcripts. Carried out on the TCR CDR3, a first-round RT-PCR used the HTBI primer set. TCRdb used MiXCR to reprocess the multiplex PCR reads, holding one entry per CDR3 protein. The data show approximately 530,000 distinct CDR3 sequences, approximately 20% seen once. Whole-study findings and limits: Among clonotypes expanded in thyroid above 0.001, most were also found in blood. From stable hyperthyroidism, ophthalmopathy was separated by a 13 V-J model.

Sequenced input: blood. This rearrangement joins TRBV27 to TRBJ2-1; D gene unclear. The receptor was derived from a man in his forties with Graves' ophthalmopathy. In DNA, the CDR3 is TGTGCCATCAAGTCCCTCCCCTACAATGAGCAGTTCTTC. Translation gives CAIKSLPYNEQFF.